This T cell receptor beta chain was recorded in a study of OX40 agonist ivuxolimab in advanced cancers. As for the study in general: Of the patients, three showed partial responses, one with hepatocellular carcinoma and two with cutaneous melanoma.

Germline V lookup: CDR1 SGHTA, CDR2 FQGNSA. The CDR3 length is 14 residues. V dropped 4 bases and J dropped 7 bases, with 14 bases sitting between them. Comments on this clone: Its antigen is not known.

Whole-study findings and limits: At 0.1-3.0 mg/kg, partial responders had clonal expansion among the lowest observed.

Some clones are missing from TCRdb's copy, which holds only in-frame ones; the method was immunoSEQ multiplex PCR. Of about 48,000 clones listed, roughly 91% are singletons. The chain has TRBV7-2 and TRBJ2-1; D remains ambiguous. This sequence originates from an adult with an advanced solid tumor such as melanoma, head and neck, liver or kidney cancer. The material was CD4+ or CD8+ T cells sorted from blood, obtained in a trial of the OX40 agonist ivuxolimab. In DNA form, the CDR3 reads TGTGCCAGCAGCTCGATCGACGGACGAAATGAGCAGTTCTTC. It specifies CASSSIDGRNEQFF.